Listed below are T cell receptor beta chains from one sample, sequenced in a study of blood T cell repertoires in COVID-19. Produced via immunoSEQ multiplex PCR; TCRdb's table is partial and in-frame only. This table has roughly 150,000 clones, 84% appearing once. The specimen was peripheral blood. The source of these receptors is a human donor in a cohort sampled during active COVID-19. The CDR3 runs from the conserved cysteine through the conserved F or W.

TRBJ2-2 | TRBV7-2 | CASSTRWTGSGELFF
TRBJ1-2 | TRBV19 | CASSIGQGAGYGYTF
TRBJ1-2 | TRBV19 | CASSTRDRRLGYTF
TRBJ2-1 | TRBV29-1 | CSVRAGGNEQFF
TRBJ1-2 | TRBV7-2 | CASSSGQGAGGYTF
TRBJ2-3 | TRBV11-1 | CASSSGQSTDTQYF
TRBJ2-6 | TRBV5-6 | CASSGANVLTF
TRBJ1-2 | TRBV6-6 | CASSYSPAGAGYGYTF
TRBJ2-3 | TRBV4-2 | CASSQGGKRGLTDTQYF
TRBJ2-1 | TRBV5-8 | CASSFRGGPGNEQFF
TRBJ2-1 | TRBV13 | CASSLGLAGGNEQFF
TRBJ1-2 | TRBV6-1 | CASSESGWRGYTF